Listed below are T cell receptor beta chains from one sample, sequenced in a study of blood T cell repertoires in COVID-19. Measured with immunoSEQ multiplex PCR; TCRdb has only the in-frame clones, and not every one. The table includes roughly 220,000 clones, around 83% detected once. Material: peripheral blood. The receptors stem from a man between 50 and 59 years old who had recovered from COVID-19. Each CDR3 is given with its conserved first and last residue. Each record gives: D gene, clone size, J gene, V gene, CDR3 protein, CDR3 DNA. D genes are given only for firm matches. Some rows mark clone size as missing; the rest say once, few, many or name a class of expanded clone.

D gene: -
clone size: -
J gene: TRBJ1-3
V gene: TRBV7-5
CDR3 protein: CARSFQGQGNTIYF
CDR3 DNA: TGTGCCAGAAGCTTTCAAGGACAGGGAAACACCATATATTTT

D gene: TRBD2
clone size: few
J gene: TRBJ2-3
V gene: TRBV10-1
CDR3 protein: CASSETSGSSIGGTDTQYF
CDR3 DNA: TGCGCCAGCAGTGAGACTAGCGGGAGTTCAATAGGGGGCACAGATACGCAGTATTTT

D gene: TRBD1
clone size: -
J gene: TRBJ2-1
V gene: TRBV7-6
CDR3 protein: CASSLARTGVYNEQFF
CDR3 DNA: TGTGCCAGCAGCTTAGCCCGGACAGGGGTGTACAATGAGCAGTTCTTC

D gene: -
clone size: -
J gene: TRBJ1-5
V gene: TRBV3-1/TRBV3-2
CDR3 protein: CASSQLGRPQHF
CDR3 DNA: TGTGCCAGCAGCCAGTTGGGGAGGCCCCAGCATTTT

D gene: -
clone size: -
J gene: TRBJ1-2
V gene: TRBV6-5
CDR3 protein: CASSAAGFSYGYTF
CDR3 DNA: TGTGCCAGCAGCGCCGCAGGGTTCTCCTATGGCTACACCTTC

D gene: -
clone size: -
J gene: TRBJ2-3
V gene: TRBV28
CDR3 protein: CASSLSKDSTDTQYF
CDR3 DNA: TGTGCCAGCAGTTTATCCAAGGACTCCACAGATACGCAGTATTTT

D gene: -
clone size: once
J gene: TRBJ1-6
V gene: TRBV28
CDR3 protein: CASSRPARANSPLHF
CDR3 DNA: TGTGCCAGCAGTCGCCCGGCCAGGGCGAATTCACCCCTCCACTTT

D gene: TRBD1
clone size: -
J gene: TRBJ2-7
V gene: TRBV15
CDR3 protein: CATSRPDRAYEQYF
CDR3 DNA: TGTGCCACCAGCAGACCGGACAGGGCCTACGAGCAGTACTTC

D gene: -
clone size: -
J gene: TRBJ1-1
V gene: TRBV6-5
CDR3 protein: CASRRQGWPEAFF
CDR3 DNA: TGTGCCAGCAGGCGGCAGGGGTGGCCTGAAGCTTTCTTT

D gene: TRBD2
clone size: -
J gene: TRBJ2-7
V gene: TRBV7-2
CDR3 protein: CASSLDGLAGVEQYF
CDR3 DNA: TGTGCCAGCAGCTTAGATGGACTGGCGGGGGTCGAGCAGTACTTC

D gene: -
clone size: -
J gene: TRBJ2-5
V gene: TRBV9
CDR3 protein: CASSVDSSYQETQYF
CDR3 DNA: TGTGCCAGCAGCGTAGATTCGAGTTACCAAGAGACCCAGTACTTC

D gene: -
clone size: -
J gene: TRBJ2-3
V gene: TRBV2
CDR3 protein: CASGAERTDTQYF
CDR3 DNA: TGTGCCAGCGGGGCAGAGAGGACAGATACGCAGTATTTT

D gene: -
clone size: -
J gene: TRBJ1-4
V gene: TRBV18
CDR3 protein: CASSPEIGYNEKLFF
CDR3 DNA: TGTGCCAGCTCACCGGAGATCGGCTATAATGAAAAACTGTTTTTT

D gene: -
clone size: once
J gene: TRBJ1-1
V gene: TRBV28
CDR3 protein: CASRSGILNTEAFF
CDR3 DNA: TGTGCCAGCAGGTCAGGGATTCTGAACACTGAAGCTTTCTTT

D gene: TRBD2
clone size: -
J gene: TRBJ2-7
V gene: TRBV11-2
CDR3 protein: CASSLEWLAGVYEQYF
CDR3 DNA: TGTGCCAGCAGCTTAGAGTGGCTAGCGGGAGTCTACGAGCAGTACTTC

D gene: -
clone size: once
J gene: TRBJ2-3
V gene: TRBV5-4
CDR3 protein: CASSPTAGTKDTQYF
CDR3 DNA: TGTGCCAGCAGCCCTACGGCGGGGACCAAAGATACGCAGTATTTT

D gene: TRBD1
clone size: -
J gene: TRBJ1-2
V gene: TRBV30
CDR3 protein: CAWSRDSANYGYTF
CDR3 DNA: TGTGCCTGGAGCCGGGACAGCGCTAACTATGGCTACACCTTC

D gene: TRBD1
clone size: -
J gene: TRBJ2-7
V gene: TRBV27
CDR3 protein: CASSQPTGQGYEQYF
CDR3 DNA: TGTGCCAGCAGCCAACCTACCGGACAGGGGTACGAGCAGTACTTC

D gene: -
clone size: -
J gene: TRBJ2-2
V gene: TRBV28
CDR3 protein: CASSLNTGELFF
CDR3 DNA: TGTGCCAGCAGTCTGAACACCGGGGAGCTGTTTTTT

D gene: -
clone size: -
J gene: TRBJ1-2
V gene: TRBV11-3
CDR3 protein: CASSFPGGYGYTF
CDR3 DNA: TGTGCCAGCAGCTTTCCGGGTGGATATGGCTACACCTTC

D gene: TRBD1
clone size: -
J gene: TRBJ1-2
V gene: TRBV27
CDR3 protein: CASSSDRDTYGYTF
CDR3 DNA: TGTGCCAGCAGTTCCGACAGGGATACCTATGGCTACACCTTC

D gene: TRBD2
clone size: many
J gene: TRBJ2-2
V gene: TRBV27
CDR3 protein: CASSFRLAGGGGELFF
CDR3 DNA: TGTGCCAGCAGTTTCCGACTAGCGGGAGGTGGCGGGGAGCTGTTTTTT

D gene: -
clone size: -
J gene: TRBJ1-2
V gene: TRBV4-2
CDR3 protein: CASSQEAGGRYGYTF
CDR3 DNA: TGTGCCAGCAGCCAAGAAGCCGGTGGGCGATATGGCTACACCTTC

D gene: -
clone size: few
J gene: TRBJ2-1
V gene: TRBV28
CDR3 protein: CASKASYNEQFF
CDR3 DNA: TGTGCCAGCAAAGCATCCTACAATGAGCAGTTCTTC

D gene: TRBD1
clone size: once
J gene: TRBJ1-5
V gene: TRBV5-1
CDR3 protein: CASSPGQSSNQPQHF
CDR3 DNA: TGCGCCAGCAGCCCGGGACAGAGTAGCAATCAGCCCCAGCATTTT

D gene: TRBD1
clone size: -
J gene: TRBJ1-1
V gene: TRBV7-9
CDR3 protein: CASRHNQGAAEAFF
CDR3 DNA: TGTGCCAGCAGACATAATCAGGGGGCAGCTGAAGCTTTCTTT

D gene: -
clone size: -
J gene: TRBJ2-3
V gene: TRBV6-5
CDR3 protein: CASSLKTPTDTQYF
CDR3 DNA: TGTGCCAGCAGCCTGAAGACACCGACAGATACGCAGTATTTT

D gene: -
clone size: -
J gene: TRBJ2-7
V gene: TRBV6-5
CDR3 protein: CASSYSRTRLYEQYF
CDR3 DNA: TGTGCCAGCAGTTACTCAAGGACTCGCCTCTACGAGCAGTACTTC

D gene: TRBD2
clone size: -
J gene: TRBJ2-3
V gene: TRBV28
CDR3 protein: CASSYTGGRDTQYF
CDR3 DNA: TGTGCCAGCAGTTACACCGGGGGGAGGGATACGCAGTATTTT

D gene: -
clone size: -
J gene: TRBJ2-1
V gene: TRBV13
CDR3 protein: CASSAVGQLYNEQFF
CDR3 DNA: TGTGCCAGCAGCGCTGTGGGACAACTGTACAATGAGCAGTTCTTC

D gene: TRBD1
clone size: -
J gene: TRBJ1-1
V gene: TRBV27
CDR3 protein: CASSLAGTGLNTEAFF
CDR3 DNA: TGTGCCAGCAGTTTGGCCGGGACAGGGTTGAACACTGAAGCTTTCTTT

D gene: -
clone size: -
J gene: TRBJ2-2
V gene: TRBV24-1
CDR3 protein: CATSESGSQGGELFF
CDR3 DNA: TGTGCCACCAGTGAGTCCGGGTCCCAGGGCGGGGAGCTGTTTTTT

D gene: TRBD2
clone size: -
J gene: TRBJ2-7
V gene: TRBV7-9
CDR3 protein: CASSLGGLAGYYEQYF
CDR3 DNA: TGTGCCAGCAGCTTAGGGGGGCTAGCGGGATACTACGAGCAGTACTTC

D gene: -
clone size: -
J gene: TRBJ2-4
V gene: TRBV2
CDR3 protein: CASSWTLLAKNIQYF
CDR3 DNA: TGTGCCAGCAGTTGGACTTTACTAGCCAAAAACATTCAGTACTTC

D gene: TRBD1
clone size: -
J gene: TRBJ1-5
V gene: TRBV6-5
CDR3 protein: CASRPGQGQPQHF
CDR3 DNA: TGTGCCAGCAGACCCGGACAGGGGCAGCCCCAGCATTTT

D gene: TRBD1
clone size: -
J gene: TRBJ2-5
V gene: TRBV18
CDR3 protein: CASSSGQGETQYF
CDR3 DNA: TGTGCCAGCTCATCGGGACAGGGGGAGACCCAGTACTTC

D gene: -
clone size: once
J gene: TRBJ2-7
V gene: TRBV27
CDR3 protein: CASSLSGSELAGYEQYF
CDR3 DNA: TGTGCCAGCAGTTTATCAGGGTCCGAATTGGCGGGATACGAGCAGTACTTC

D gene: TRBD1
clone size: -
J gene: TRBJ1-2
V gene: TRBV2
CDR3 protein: CASSEVGTDFYGYTF
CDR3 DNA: TGTGCCAGCAGTGAAGTAGGGACAGATTTCTATGGCTACACCTTC

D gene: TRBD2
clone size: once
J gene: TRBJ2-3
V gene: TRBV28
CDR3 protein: CASSLAGDSTQYF
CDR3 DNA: TGTGCCAGCAGTTTAGCGGGGGATAGTACGCAGTATTTT

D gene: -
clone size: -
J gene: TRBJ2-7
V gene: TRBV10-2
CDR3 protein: CASSESGRGHEQYF
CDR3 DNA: TGCGCCAGCAGTGAGTCGGGCCGTGGCCACGAGCAGTACTTC

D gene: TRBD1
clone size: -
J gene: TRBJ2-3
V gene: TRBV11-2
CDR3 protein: CASRRTGGVSSTQYF
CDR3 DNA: TGTGCCAGCAGACGGACAGGGGGGGTTTCAAGTACGCAGTATTTT

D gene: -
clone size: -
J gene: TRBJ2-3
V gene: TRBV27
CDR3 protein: CASSLPGGTPDTQYF
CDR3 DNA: TGTGCCAGCAGTCTCCCCGGTGGGACTCCTGATACGCAGTATTTT

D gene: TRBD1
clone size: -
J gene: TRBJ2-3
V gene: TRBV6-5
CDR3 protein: CASSYGTARTDTQYF
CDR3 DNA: TGTGCCAGCAGTTACGGGACAGCTCGCACAGATACGCAGTATTTT

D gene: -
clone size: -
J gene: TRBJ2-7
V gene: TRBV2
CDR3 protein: CASRRRDNSYEQYF
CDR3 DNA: TGTGCCAGCAGGCGCCGGGACAACTCCTACGAGCAGTACTTC

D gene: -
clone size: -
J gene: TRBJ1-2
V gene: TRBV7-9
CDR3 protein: CASSLAGGAPSGYTF
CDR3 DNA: TGTGCCAGCAGCTTAGCTGGGGGGGCCCCCAGCGGCTACACCTTC

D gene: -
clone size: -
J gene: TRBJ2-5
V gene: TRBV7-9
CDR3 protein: CASSLDGAQETQYF
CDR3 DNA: TGTGCCAGCAGCCTCGATGGGGCCCAAGAGACCCAGTACTTC

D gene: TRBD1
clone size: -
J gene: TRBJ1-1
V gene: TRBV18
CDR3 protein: CASSINSGGPTEAFF
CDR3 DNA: TGTGCCAGCTCCATCAATTCAGGGGGCCCCACTGAAGCTTTCTTT

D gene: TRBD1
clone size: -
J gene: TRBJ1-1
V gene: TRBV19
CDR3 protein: CASSPGQGGVNTEAFF
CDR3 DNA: TGTGCCAGTAGTCCCGGACAGGGAGGTGTGAACACTGAAGCTTTCTTT

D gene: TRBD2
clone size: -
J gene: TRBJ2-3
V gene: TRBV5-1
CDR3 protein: CASSLGTSGWYTQYF
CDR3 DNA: TGCGCCAGCAGCTTGGGGACTAGCGGGTGGTATACGCAGTATTTT

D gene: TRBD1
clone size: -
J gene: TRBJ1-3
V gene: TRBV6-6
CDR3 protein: CASRRHGQGASGNTIYF
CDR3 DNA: TGTGCCAGCAGGCGACATGGACAGGGGGCTTCTGGAAACACCATATATTTT

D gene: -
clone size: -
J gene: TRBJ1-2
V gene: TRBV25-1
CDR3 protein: CASSSVTTTIYGYTF
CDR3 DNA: TGTGCCAGCAGTAGTGTGACCACTACCATCTATGGCTACACCTTC

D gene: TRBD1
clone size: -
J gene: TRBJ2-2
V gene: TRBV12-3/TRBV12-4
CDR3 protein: CASSSDRVGELFF
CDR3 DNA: TGTGCCAGCAGTTCTGACAGGGTCGGGGAGCTGTTTTTT

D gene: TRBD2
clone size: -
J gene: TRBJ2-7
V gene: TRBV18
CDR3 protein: CASSPTSGRSSYEQYF
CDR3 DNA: TGTGCCAGCTCGCCCACTAGCGGGAGGAGCTCCTACGAGCAGTACTTC

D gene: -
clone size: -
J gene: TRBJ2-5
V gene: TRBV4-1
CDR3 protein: CASSPALRGNAETQYF
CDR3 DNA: TGCGCCAGCAGCCCTGCTCTCCGAGGGAACGCGGAGACCCAGTACTTC

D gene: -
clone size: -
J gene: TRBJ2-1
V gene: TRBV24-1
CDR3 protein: CATSVDSSYNEQFF
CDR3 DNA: TGTGCCACCAGTGTGGACAGCTCCTACAATGAGCAGTTCTTC

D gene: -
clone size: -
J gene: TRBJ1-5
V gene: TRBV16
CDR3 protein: CASSPYRSSNQPQHF
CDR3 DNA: TGTGCCAGCAGCCCCTACAGGAGTAGCAATCAGCCCCAGCATTTT

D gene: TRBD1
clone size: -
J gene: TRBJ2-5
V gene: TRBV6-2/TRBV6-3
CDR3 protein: CASSLTGAGETQYF
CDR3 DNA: TGTGCCAGCAGCCTCACAGGGGCGGGAGAGACCCAGTACTTC

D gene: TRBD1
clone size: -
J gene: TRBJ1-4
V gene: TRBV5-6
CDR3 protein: CASSRGGADEKLFF
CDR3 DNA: TGTGCCAGCAGCCGAGGGGGCGCCGATGAAAAACTGTTTTTT